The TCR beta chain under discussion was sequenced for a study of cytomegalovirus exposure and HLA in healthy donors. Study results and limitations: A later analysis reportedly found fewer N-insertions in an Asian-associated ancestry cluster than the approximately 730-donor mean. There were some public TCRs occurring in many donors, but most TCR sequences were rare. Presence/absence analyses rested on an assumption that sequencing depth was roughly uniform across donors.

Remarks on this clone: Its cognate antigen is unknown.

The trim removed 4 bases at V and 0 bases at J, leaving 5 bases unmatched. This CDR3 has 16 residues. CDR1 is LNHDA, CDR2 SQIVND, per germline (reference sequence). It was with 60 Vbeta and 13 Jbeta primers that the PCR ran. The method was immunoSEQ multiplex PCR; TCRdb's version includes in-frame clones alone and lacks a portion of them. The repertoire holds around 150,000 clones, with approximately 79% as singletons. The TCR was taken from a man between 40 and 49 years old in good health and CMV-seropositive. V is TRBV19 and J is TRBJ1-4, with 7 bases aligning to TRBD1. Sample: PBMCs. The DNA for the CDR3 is TGTGCCAGTAGTACCACCGGGACAGCAACTAATGAAAAACTGTTTTTT. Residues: CASSTTGTATNEKLFF. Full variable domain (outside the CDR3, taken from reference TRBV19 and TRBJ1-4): DGGITQSPKYLFRKEGQNVTLSCEQNLNHDAMYWYRQDPGQGLRLIYYSQIVNDFQKGDIAEGYSVSREKKESFPLTVTSAQKNPTAFYLCASSTTGTATNEKLFFGSGTQLSVL.